Below are 17 T cell receptor beta chains sequenced from a single sample in a study of beta chain features in type 1 diabetes. Reverse transcription of all isolated RNA meant that expressed TCRB transcripts were sequenced. Profiling relied on immunoSEQ multiplex PCR, and the TCRdb table lists in-frame clones only, not all of them. The table includes about 150,000 clones, around a tenth detected once. Sequencing was carried out using central memory CD4+ T cells from blood. The receptors come from a man in his late teens or twenties in good health.

This clone has more than one count but fewer than ten. The chain joins TRBV2 to TRBJ2-7, with D uncertain. CDR3 length equals 12 residues. Germline-derived CDR1 and CDR2 are SNHLY and FYNNEI. V was trimmed by 5 bases and J by 3 bases, leaving 8 bases between them. CDR3 nucleotides: TGTGCCAGCAGTAGACTTAACTACGAGCAGTACTTC. Amino acid sequence: CASSRLNYEQYF.

This chain links TRBV7-6 with TRBJ2-5; 14 nucleotides match TRBD2. The J segment lost 4 bases and the V segment lost 1 base, leaving 2 bases of the junction unmatched. Germline assignment: CDR1 SGHVS and CDR2 FNYEAQ. The CDR3 consists of 16 residues. The DNA for the CDR3 is TGTGCCAGCAGCTTAGATGGACTAGCGGGGGGAGAGACCCAGTACTTC. Encoded protein: CASSLDGLAGGETQYF. The full variable domain, completed using reference TRBV7-6 and TRBJ2-5, is GAGVSQSPRYKVTKRGQDVALRCDPISGHVSLYWYRQALGQGPEFLTYFNYEAQQDKSGLPNDRFSAERPEGSISTLTIQRTEQRDSAMYRCASSLDGLAGGETQYFGPGTRLLVL.

The rearrangement uses TRBV7-6 and TRBJ1-6, with TRBD1 matching 7 bases. The CDR3 is 15 residues long. Germline CDR1 SGHVS, CDR2 FNYEAQ. V lost 3 bases, J lost 7 bases, and 6 bases stayed unmatched. The DNA of the CDR3 is TGTGCCAGCAGCTTGACGGCAGGGGGGAATTCACCCCTCCACTTT. Amino acids: CASSLTAGGNSPLHF.

The gene calls are TRBV5-4 and TRBJ2-1; D possibly corresponds to TRBD2 (5 bases). V lost 4 bases to trimming and J lost 2 bases, with 10 bases between them. Germline assignment: CDR1 SGHNT and CDR2 YYREEE (reference sequence). The CDR3 runs 14 residues. The CDR3 nucleotides read TGTGCCAGCAGCGCTTCCGGGGCCTACAATGAGCAGTTCTTC. Protein product: CASSASGAYNEQFF. The whole variable domain, remainder taken from reference TRBV5-4 and TRBJ2-1, is ETGVTQSPTHLIKTRGQQVTLRCSSQSGHNTVSWYQQALGQGPQFIFQYYREEENGRGNFPPRFSGLQFPNYSSELNVNALELDDSALYLCASSASGAYNEQFFGPGTRLTVL.

This clone was seen a handful of times. This chain connects TRBV19 to TRBJ1-5, with D uncertain. V was trimmed by 3 bases and J by 4 bases, leaving 7 bases between them. Per the germline V gene, CDR1 is LNHDA and CDR2 is SQIVND (reference sequence). The CDR3 runs to 13 residues. The CDR3: CASSIQLNQPQHF. DNA for the CDR3: TGTGCCAGTAGTATCCAACTTAATCAGCCCCAGCATTTT.

This clone was seen a few times. This chain links TRBV4-2 with TRBJ1-2, with 10 nucleotides matching TRBD1. V dropped 6 bases and J dropped 5; count of bases not matched to a gene: 9. This CDR3 contains 15 residues. CDR1 is LGHNA, CDR2 YNFKEQ, per germline. This CDR3 reads CASRYAGTGAYGYTF. The DNA of the CDR3 is TGTGCCAGCAGATATGCCGGGACAGGGGCTTATGGCTACACCTTC.

Only a few counts were recorded for this clone. This chain links TRBV30 with TRBJ2-2; 8 bases align to TRBD1. This CDR3 contains 16 residues. Trimming cost V 2 bases and J 6 bases; bases outside gene matches: 11. CDR1 is GTSNPN and CDR2 is SVGIG in the germline V gene (reference sequence). The CDR3 DNA reads TGTGCCTGGAGTATAGCCGGGACAGGAGGCGCCGGGGAGCTGTTTTTT. Translating gives CAWSIAGTGGAGELFF.

A few counts support this clone. The J gene is TRBJ1-6, the V gene TRBV28; 7 nucleotides line up with TRBD1. The junction had 8 bases not matched to a gene; V was cut back by 7 bases and J by 5 bases. Germline values: CDR1 MDHEN, CDR2 SYDVKM. The CDR3 spans 15 residues. This chain's CDR3 is CASTLWGTDNSPLHF. CDR3 DNA: TGTGCCAGCACTCTCTGGGGGACAGATAATTCACCCCTCCACTTT.

This clone was seen a few times. The CDR3 DNA sequence: TGTGCCAGTAGCGCCCCGAGGGGACAGGGTCGGGAAAAACTGTTTTTT. Amino acids: CASSAPRGQGREKLFF. The rearrangement links TRBV19 to TRBJ1-4; 9 nucleotides line up with TRBD1. The CDR3 spans 16 residues. CDR1 LNHDA and CDR2 SQIVND come from the germline V gene (reference sequence). With 6 bases clipped from V and 8 bases from J, the junction kept 13 bases outside the gene matches.

The J gene is TRBJ2-7, the V gene TRBV9, with 7 positions matching TRBD1. V was pared by 1 base and J by 5 bases, with 9 bases of the junction left unmatched. CDR1 is SGDLS and CDR2 is YYNGEE in the germline V gene. The CDR3 spans 15 residues. CDR3 region: CASSVTDRVGNEQYF. Here the CDR3 DNA reads TGTGCCAGCAGCGTAACAGACAGGGTAGGGAACGAGCAGTACTTC. The full variable domain, completed using reference TRBV9 and TRBJ2-7, is DSGVTQTPKHLITATGQRVTLRCSPRSGDLSVYWYQQSLDQGLQFLIQYYNGEERAKGNILERFSAQQFPDLHSELNLSSLELGDSALYFCASSVTDRVGNEQYFGPGTRLTVT.

There are a few counts of this clone. J is TRBJ1-2 and V is TRBV7-3; the D gene is possibly TRBD1 (5 bases). The CDR3 is made up of 13 amino acids. CDR1 is SGHTA and CDR2 is FQGTGA in the germline V gene. V was trimmed by 2 bases and J by 7 bases, leaving 11 bases between them. This CDR3 reads CASSLGASSGYTF. In DNA, the CDR3 is TGTGCCAGCAGCTTAGGGGCCTCTAGTGGCTACACCTTC.

V is TRBV27 and J is TRBJ2-1, with 10 bases fitting TRBD2. The V segment lost 8 bases and the J segment 0 bases; nucleotides outside the gene matches: 7. CDR1 is MNHEY and CDR2 is SMNVEV in the germline V gene (reference sequence). The CDR3 has 16 residues. This CDR3 reads CASDSGGYSSYNEQFF. The DNA of the CDR3 is TGTGCCAGCGATAGCGGGGGGTATAGCTCCTACAATGAGCAGTTCTTC.

This chain uses TRBV5-1 with TRBJ2-1; 7 bases line up with TRBD2. J lost 5 bases, V lost 6 bases, and 14 bases had no gene match. Germline CDR1 reads SGHRS; CDR2 reads YFSETQ. CDR3 length equals 16 residues. The CDR3 protein is CASTLGRGSGNNEQFF. The CDR3 DNA sequence: TGCGCCAGCACCCTTGGGCGGGGGAGTGGAAACAATGAGCAGTTCTTC.

This clone was seen more than once but under ten times. The gene calls are TRBV9 and TRBJ2-5, with a possible D match to TRBD1 (5 bases). This CDR3 is 14 amino acids long. V was cut by 0 bases and J by 2 bases, with 8 bases left in between. Germline V gene data show CDR1 as SGDLS and CDR2 as YYNGEE. CDR3 sequence reads: CASSVATAQETQYF. In DNA, the CDR3 is TGTGCCAGCAGCGTAGCGACAGCGCAAGAGACCCAGTACTTC.

This clone occurred a few times. CDR3 sequence (DNA): TGTGCCAGCAGCGAAGGGACAGGGGTTCTTGAAAAACTGTTTTTT. Amino acids: CASSEGTGVLEKLFF. V gene TRBV5-4 combines with J gene TRBJ1-4; TRBD1 matches at 10 bases. The CDR3 is made up of 15 amino acids. The germline gives CDR1 SGHNT, CDR2 YYREEE (reference sequence). V trimming: 4 bases; J trimming: 7 bases; junction bases outside the gene matches: 7.

The chain uses TRBV12-5 and TRBJ2-5; 8 nucleotides agree with TRBD2. With V trimmed by 3 bases and J by 5 bases, 2 bases remained unmatched. This CDR3 is built from 13 residues. Germline V lookup: CDR1 LGHNT, CDR2 FRNRAP. This CDR3 is CASGFPGGETQYF. The CDR3 DNA follows: TGTGCTAGTGGTTTCCCGGGAGGGGAGACCCAGTACTTC.

The table lists this clone with a few counts. The CDR3 DNA is TGTGCCAGCAGCTTAGTATGGGCAGGCGGCACAGATACGCAGTATTTT. As protein: CASSLVWAGGTDTQYF. V gene TRBV7-2 combines with J gene TRBJ2-3; D not resolved. The V end was cut by 1 base, the J end by 1 base, with 12 bases between. The CDR3 extends over 16 amino acids. Germline V gene data show CDR1 as SGHTA and CDR2 as FQGNSA.